Shown below are 12 T cell receptor beta chains from a single sample sequenced in a study of blood T cells in healthy people across ages. The authors ran a second PCR of roughly 6 to 11 cycles using a sample-barcoded 5' primer and a J-beta primer mix. TCRdb reprocessed the 5' RACE reads via MiXCR and lists one record per CDR3 protein. The sample carries 450,000 to 700,000 distinct CDR3 sequences, 27% recorded once. The sequencing sample was made of blood. The receptor source for this set is a woman in her 70s in good health.

This clonotype was seen at least ten times. This chain joins TRBV6-6 and TRBJ1-4, with D possibly matching TRBD1 (6 bases). The CDR3 totals 15 residues. V lost 2 bases to trimming and J lost 8 bases, with 15 bases between them. Per germline, CDR1 MNHNY and CDR2 SVGAGI (reference sequence). In nucleotides, the CDR3 is TGTGCCAGCAGTTACGAAAGCAGGGGTGGCGAAAAACTGTTTTTT. Protein product: CASSYESRGGEKLFF.

This clonotype has only a few counts. The CDR3 protein is CSARAGTGGGLGYTF. CDR3 nucleotide sequence: TGCAGTGCCCGTGCCGGGACAGGGGGCGGACTGGGGTACACCTTC. V is TRBV20-1 and J is TRBJ1-2; 12 bases fit TRBD1. The germline CDR1 and CDR2 sequences are DFQATT and SNEGSKA (reference sequence). With V trimmed by 6 bases and J by 11 bases, 16 bases remained unmatched. The CDR3 has 15 residues.

The CDR3 coding sequence is TGCGCCAGCAGGGTCGAGGCGTCGAACACTGAAGCTTTCTTT. It translates to CASRVEASNTEAFF. The chain couples TRBV5-1 to TRBJ1-1; D gene uncertain. With 5 bases removed from V and 1 base from J, the gap between germline ends came to 12 bases. This CDR3 spans 14 amino acids. In germline, CDR1 is SGHRS, CDR2 YFSETQ.

The chain has TRBV20-1 and TRBJ2-1; 9 bases are shared with TRBD2. Trimming removed 3 bases from V and 10 bases from J; junction bases left unmatched: 13. Per germline, CDR1 DFQATT and CDR2 SNEGSKA (reference sequence). This CDR3 comprises 15 residues. In DNA, the CDR3 is TGCAGTGCTAGGCTTCCGGGACTAGCTGGGCGGGAGCAGTTCTTC. Protein product: CSARLPGLAGREQFF.

V and J are TRBV20-1 and TRBJ2-5; weak D call: TRBD2 (5 bases). V dropped 1 base and J dropped 2 bases, with 8 bases sitting between them. This CDR3 comprises 13 residues. Germline CDR1 reads DFQATT; CDR2 reads SNEGSKA (reference sequence). The DNA of the CDR3 is TGCAGTGCTAGAGCAAGCGGTCAAGAGACCCAGTACTTC. It specifies CSARASGQETQYF.

This clonotype came up a few times. This sequence joins TRBV10-3 and TRBJ2-2; 7 bases are shared with TRBD1. Germline V gives CDR1 ENHRY, CDR2 SYGVKD. Trimming cost V 11 bases and J 4 bases; bases outside gene matches: 7. This CDR3 region has 13 residues. CDR3 DNA sequence: TGTGCCGGGACAGCAAGTCCCACCGGGGAGCTGTTTTTT. It yields the protein CAGTASPTGELFF.

This rearrangement joins TRBV7-2 to TRBJ2-5; 9 bases agree with TRBD1. The junction had 13 bases not matched to a gene; V was cut back by 1 base and J by 7 bases. The germline V gene has CDR1 SGHTA and CDR2 FQGNSA. CDR3 size: 17 residues. CDR3 in DNA: TGTGCCAGCAGCTTAGTTTCGACAGGGGGATTCCGGGGGACCCAGTACTTC. This codes for CASSLVSTGGFRGTQYF.

V usage is TRBV6-1 and J usage is TRBJ1-6; D remains unclear. This CDR3 is 12 amino acids long. CDR1 and CDR2 from the germline V gene are MNHNS and SASEGT. V gave up 3 bases and J gave up 7 bases, with 4 bases separating them. CDR3 region: CASSELNSPLHF. The CDR3 DNA reads TGTGCCAGCAGTGAGTTAAATTCACCCCTCCACTTT.

In its sample, this clonotype was seen a few times. The rearrangement joins TRBV7-2 to TRBJ2-5, with TRBD2 as a possible D gene (6 bases). CDR1 and CDR2 (germline): SGHTA, FQGNSA. The CDR3 is 15 amino acids. V lost 2 bases, J lost 3 bases, and 13 bases lay in between. CDR3 DNA sequence: TGTGCCAGCAGCTTACTATGGTGGGGGGAAGAGACCCAGTACTTC. It specifies CASSLLWWGEETQYF. The full variable domain, completed using reference TRBV7-2 and TRBJ2-5, is GAGVSQSPSNKVTEKGKDVELRCDPISGHTALYWYRQSLGQGLEFLIYFQGNSAPDKSGLPSDRFSAERTGGSVSTLTIQRTQQEDSAVYLCASSLLWWGEETQYFGPGTRLLVL.

This sequence joins TRBV24-1 and TRBJ2-7; 9 nucleotides match TRBD1. After removal of 4 bases from V and 5 bases from J, the junction contained 11 bases not matched to a gene. The CDR3 sequence is 16 residues long. Looked up from germline, CDR1 is KGHDR and CDR2 is SFDVKD. The CDR3 region has the DNA TGTGCCACCAGTGACTATGGGACAGGGATGGAAAACGAGCAGTACTTC. This translates into CATSDYGTGMENEQYF.

The chain recombines TRBV5-1 with TRBJ2-3; D remains unclear. This CDR3 is built from 15 residues. Looked up from germline, CDR1 is SGHRS and CDR2 is YFSETQ. Trimming shortened V by 2 bases and J by 4 bases, and 14 bases separated the two germline ends. The CDR3 nucleotides read TGCGCCAGCAGCTTCTTAGGGCAGACTTCAGATACGCAGTATTTT. The encoded protein is CASSFLGQTSDTQYF.

This clonotype was observed a handful of times. The chain uses TRBV5-1 and TRBJ2-7; 10 bases are a match to TRBD1. The length of the CDR3 is 14 residues. V shed 2 bases, J shed 5 bases, and the junction held 4 bases outside the gene matches. The V gene's germline CDR1 is SGHRS and CDR2 YFSETQ. CDR3 residues: CASSFDRGQDEQYF. The CDR3 DNA sequence: TGCGCCAGCAGCTTCGACAGGGGGCAAGACGAGCAGTACTTC.